The 4 T cell receptor beta chains reported below all come from one sample, sequenced in a study of blood T cells in healthy people across ages. It was with a sample-barcoded 5' primer and a J-beta primer mix that a second PCR of about 6 to 12 cycles was run. TCRdb passed the 5' RACE reads through MiXCR, listing each CDR3 protein once. The sample consists of hundreds of thousands of distinct CDR3 sequences, approximately 49% of them appearing once. The sequenced sample consisted of blood. The receptor set was obtained from a woman aged 55-69 years in good health.

The rearrangement uses TRBV30 and TRBJ2-5, with 10 bases matching TRBD2. The CDR3 contains 17 residues. Germline V gene data show CDR1 as GTSNPN and CDR2 as SVGIG (reference sequence). V trimming: 1 base; J trimming: 5 bases; junction bases outside the gene matches: 13. CDR3 sequence: CAWSGWLAGAVPETQYF. The CDR3 DNA reads as TGTGCCTGGAGTGGTTGGCTAGCGGGAGCTGTACCGGAGACCCAGTACTTC.

A few counts support this clonotype. The chain recombines TRBV28 with TRBJ2-1, with D unclear. Trimming stripped 6 bases from V and 4 bases from J, with 7 bases between. The germline V gene encodes CDR1 MDHEN and CDR2 SYDVKM. This CDR3 is built from 12 residues. The CDR3 spells CASSHGYNEQFF. CDR3 bases: TGTGCCAGCAGCCATGGGTACAATGAGCAGTTCTTC.

This clonotype was seen only once. The chain recombines TRBV10-3 with TRBJ2-5; D is undetermined. Germline V CDR1 and CDR2: ENHRY, SYGVKD. Trimming pared 5 bases from V and 1 base from J, leaving 5 bases between. The CDR3 length is 12 residues. CDR3 sequence: CAISLGQETQYF. DNA for the CDR3: TGTGCCATCAGTCTGGGCCAAGAGACCCAGTACTTC.

This clonotype was picked up many times. A much larger clone is a single base away; this may be a read error. This chain uses TRBV20-1 with TRBJ2-7, with 8 bases lining up with TRBD1. Germline V lookup: CDR1 DFQATT, CDR2 SNEGSKA (reference sequence). The CDR3 extends over 13 amino acids. V lost 4 bases, J lost 7 bases, and 9 bases stayed unmatched. CDR3 sequence: CSAKGQGAQEQYF. For the CDR3, the DNA is TGCAGTGCTAAGGGCCAGGGGGCTCAGGAGCAGTACTTC.